What follows is one T cell receptor beta chain and its context. The antigen remains undetermined. V gave up 4 bases and J gave up 0 bases, with 9 bases separating them. This CDR3 has 14 residues. Germline lookup yields CDR1 MNHEY and CDR2 SVGAGI. This sample was taken from a study of PD-1 blockade in classical Hodgkin lymphoma. Study results and limitations: As was reported, newly diagnosed patients showed lower baseline TCR diversity than healthy donors did.

Sequencing used immunoSEQ multiplex PCR; TCRdb keeps in-frame clones, though not all of them. This table has over 20,000 clones, approximately 90% appearing once. Each and every patient relapsed after autologous stem cell transplantation, and patients got differing brentuximab vedotin exposure. This chain connects TRBV6-5 to TRBJ1-1; TRBD1 is a possible D gene (6 bases). Sequenced material: peripheral blood mononuclear cells (PBMCs), taken at baseline. The receptor comes from a human donor with classical Hodgkin lymphoma. The CDR3: CASSSGQMNTEAFF. The CDR3 DNA is TGTGCCAGCAGTTCTGGACAGATGAACACTGAAGCTTTCTTT.